This T cell receptor beta chain was identified during a study of blood T cell repertoires in COVID-19. Using immunoSEQ multiplex PCR, the repertoire was profiled, and TCRdb retains in-frame clones only, with some absent. The sample records some 38,000 clones, around 85% being singletons. This CDR3 comprises 14 residues. Trimming removed 3 bases at V and 6 bases at J, with 15 bases between. Germline V lookup: CDR1 LGHDT, CDR2 YNNKEL (reference sequence). The sequenced sample was peripheral blood. The receptor was isolated from a man in his forties or fifties with active COVID-19. This sequence joins TRBV3-1 (or the pseudogene TRBV3-2) and TRBJ2-7; maybe TRBD1 (6 bases). The CDR3 here is CASSQTHGGTEQYF. The CDR3 region has the DNA TGTGCCAGCAGCCAGACGCATGGGGGCACCGAGCAGTACTTC.